These 7 T cell receptor beta chains were all obtained from the same sample, sequenced in a study of OX40 agonist ivuxolimab in advanced cancers. Assay used: immunoSEQ multiplex PCR; TCRdb lists only in-frame clones, some missing. Of over 100,000 clones in the sample, around 87% were seen once. The starting material was CD4+ or CD8+ T cells sorted from blood, obtained in a trial of the OX40 agonist ivuxolimab. Receptors originate from an adult with an advanced solid tumor such as melanoma, head and neck, liver or kidney cancer.

V gene TRBV7-6 combines with J gene TRBJ2-1, with D possibly being TRBD2 (7 bases). This CDR3 is 16 amino acids long. Germline values: CDR1 SGHVS, CDR2 FNYEAQ. V dropped 5 bases and J dropped 7 bases, with 21 bases sitting between them. The CDR3 here is CASSRLGGPNFNEQFF. For the CDR3, the DNA is TGTGCCAGCAGCCGGCTCGGGGGGCCGAATTTTAATGAGCAGTTCTTC.

DNA for the CDR3: TGCGCCAGCAGTCAATCCGGGACCGCTGAGGCCCCCACAGATACGCAGTATTTT. Translating it yields CASSQSGTAEAPTDTQYF. The chain combines TRBV23-1 with TRBJ2-3; D possibly uses TRBD1 or TRBD2 (5 bases each). TRBV23-1 is given ORF status, its function remaining uncertain. Between the trimmed V and J ends, which lost 0 bases and 2 bases, there was a span of 18 bases. The length of the CDR3 is 18 residues.

This clone has just one count. The chain uses TRBV7-9 and TRBJ1-4; D might be TRBD1 (6 bases). The germline gives CDR1 SEHNR, CDR2 FQNEAQ (reference sequence). V lost 5 bases and J lost 5, with 12 bases in between. This CDR3 spans 14 amino acids. The CDR3 region is CASSPQGRNEKLFF. For the CDR3, the DNA is TGTGCCAGCAGCCCACAGGGAAGAAATGAAAAACTGTTTTTT.

This chain uses TRBV7-9 with TRBJ2-3; 9 bases match TRBD2. Germline trimming cut 1 base from V and 0 bases from J; bases unmatched to any gene: 2. Germline V CDR1 and CDR2: SEHNR, FQNEAQ (reference sequence). CDR3 length: 16 amino acids. The CDR3 here is CASSLGLAVSTDTQYF. The CDR3 DNA follows: TGTGCCAGCAGCTTAGGACTAGCGGTTAGCACAGATACGCAGTATTTT.

The rearrangement uses TRBV5-5 and TRBJ2-2; TRBD2 aligns across 7 bases. Germline assignment: CDR1 SGHKS and CDR2 YYEKEE (reference sequence). The CDR3 sequence is 16 residues long. Trimming cost V 2 bases and J 0 bases; bases outside gene matches: 4. For the CDR3, the DNA is TGTGCCAGCAGCTTCGCGGGGGACCCGAACACCGGGGAGCTGTTTTTT. Translated, it gives CASSFAGDPNTGELFF. Looking up the rest from reference TRBV5-5 and TRBJ2-2 gives the full variable domain: DAGVTQSPTHLIKTRGQQVTLRCSPISGHKSVSWYQQVLGQGPQFIFQYYEKEERGRGNFPDRFSARQFPNYSSELNVNALLLGDSALYLCASSFAGDPNTGELFFGEGSRLTVL.

V usage is TRBV18 and J usage is TRBJ1-4; D uncertain. The CDR3 runs to 13 residues. From germline, CDR1 is KGHSH and CDR2 LQKENI. The germline V and J ends were trimmed by 6 bases and 5 bases, with 10 bases remaining between them. The CDR3 DNA sequence: TGTGCCAGCTCCCCTCAGAGGAATGAAAAACTGTTTTTT. It translates to CASSPQRNEKLFF.

V and J are TRBV6-6 and TRBJ1-5; D is uncertain. Trimming removed 1 base at V and 0 bases at J, with 10 bases between. Germline CDR1 and CDR2: MNHNY and SVGAGI (reference sequence). This CDR3 has 16 residues. The CDR3 nucleotides read TGTGCCAGCAGTTACTACCCTAGGGATAGCAATCAGCCCCAGCATTTT. Residues: CASSYYPRDSNQPQHF.